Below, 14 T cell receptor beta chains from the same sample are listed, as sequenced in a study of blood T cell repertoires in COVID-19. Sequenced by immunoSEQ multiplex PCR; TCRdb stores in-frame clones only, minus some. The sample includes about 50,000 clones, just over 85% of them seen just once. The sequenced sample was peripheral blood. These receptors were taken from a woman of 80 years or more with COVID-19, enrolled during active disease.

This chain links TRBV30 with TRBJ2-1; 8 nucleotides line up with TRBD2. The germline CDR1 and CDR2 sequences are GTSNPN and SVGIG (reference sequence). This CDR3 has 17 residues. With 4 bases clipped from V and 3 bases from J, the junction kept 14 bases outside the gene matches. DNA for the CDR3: TGTGCCTGGACCCTACCCTATGGCGGGAGGTTCTACAATGAGCAGTTCTTC. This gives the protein CAWTLPYGGRFYNEQFF.

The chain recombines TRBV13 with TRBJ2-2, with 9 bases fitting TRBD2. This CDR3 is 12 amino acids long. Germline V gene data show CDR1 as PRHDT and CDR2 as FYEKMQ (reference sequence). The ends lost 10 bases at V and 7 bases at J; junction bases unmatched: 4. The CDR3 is CAIAGVIGELFF. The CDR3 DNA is TGTGCCATAGCGGGAGTAATCGGGGAGCTGTTTTTT.

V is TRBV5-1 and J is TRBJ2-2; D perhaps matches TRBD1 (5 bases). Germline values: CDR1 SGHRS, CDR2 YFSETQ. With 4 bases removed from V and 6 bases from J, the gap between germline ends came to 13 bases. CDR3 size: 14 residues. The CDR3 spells CASSPPTRAGELFF. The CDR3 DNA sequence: TGCGCCAGCAGCCCACCCACCAGGGCCGGGGAGCTGTTTTTT.

CDR3 loop: CASRHGRQGASGANVLTF. CDR3 DNA: TGTGCCAGCAGACACGGCAGACAGGGGGCTTCTGGGGCCAACGTCCTGACTTTC. The rearrangement joins TRBV28 to TRBJ2-6; 10 bases align to TRBD1. V shed 6 bases and J 1 base; nucleotides not matched to a gene: 9. This CDR3 region has 18 residues. The germline gives CDR1 MDHEN, CDR2 SYDVKM.

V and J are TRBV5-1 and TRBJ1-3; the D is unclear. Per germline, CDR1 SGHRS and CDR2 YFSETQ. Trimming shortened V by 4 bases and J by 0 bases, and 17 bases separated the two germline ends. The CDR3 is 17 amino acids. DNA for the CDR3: TGCGCCAGCAGCCCGACGACAACTTTTTACTCTGGAAACACCATATATTTT. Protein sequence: CASSPTTTFYSGNTIYF.

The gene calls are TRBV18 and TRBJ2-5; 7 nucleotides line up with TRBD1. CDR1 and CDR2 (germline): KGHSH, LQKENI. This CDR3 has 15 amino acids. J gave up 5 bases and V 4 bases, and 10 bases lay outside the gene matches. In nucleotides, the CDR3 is TGTGCCAGCTCACTTCTGGGACAGAATGGGGAGACCCAGTACTTC. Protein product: CASSLLGQNGETQYF.

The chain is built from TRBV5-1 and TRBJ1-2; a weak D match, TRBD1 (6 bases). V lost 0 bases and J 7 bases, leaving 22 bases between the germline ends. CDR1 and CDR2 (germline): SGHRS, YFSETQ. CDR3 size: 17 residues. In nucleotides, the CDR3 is TGCGCCAGCAGCTTGGGAGATCGGGGTGGCAGGGGACGTGGCTACACCTTC. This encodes CASSLGDRGGRGRGYTF.

CDR3 sequence: CASKAAGGRYEQYF. The CDR3 DNA reads TGTGCCAGCAAAGCGGCAGGGGGCAGGTACGAGCAGTACTTC. V and J are TRBV2 and TRBJ2-7; TRBD1 agrees at 8 bases. Germline lookup yields CDR1 SNHLY and CDR2 FYNNEI. V was clipped by 7 bases and J by 4 bases; unmatched bases: 9. The CDR3 contains 14 residues. The variable domain in full, with the rest retrieved from reference TRBV2 and TRBJ2-7, is EPEVTQTPSHQVTQMGQEVILRCVPISNHLYFYWYRQILGQKVEFLVSFYNNEISEKSEIFDDQFSVERPDGSNFTLKIRSTKLEDSAMYFCASKAAGGRYEQYFGPGTRLTVT.

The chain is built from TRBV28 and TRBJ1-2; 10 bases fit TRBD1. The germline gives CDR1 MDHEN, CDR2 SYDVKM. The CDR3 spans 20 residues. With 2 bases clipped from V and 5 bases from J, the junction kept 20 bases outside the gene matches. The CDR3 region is CASSLGFSFSPDRGKYGYTF. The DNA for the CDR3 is TGTGCCAGCAGTTTAGGATTTTCCTTTTCTCCGGACAGGGGGAAATATGGCTACACCTTC.

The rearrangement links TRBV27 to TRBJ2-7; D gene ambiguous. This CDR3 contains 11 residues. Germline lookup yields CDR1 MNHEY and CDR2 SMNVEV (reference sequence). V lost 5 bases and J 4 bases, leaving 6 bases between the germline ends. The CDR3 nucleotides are TGTGCCAGCAGTAATACTTACGAGCAGTACTTC. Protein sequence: CASSNTYEQYF.

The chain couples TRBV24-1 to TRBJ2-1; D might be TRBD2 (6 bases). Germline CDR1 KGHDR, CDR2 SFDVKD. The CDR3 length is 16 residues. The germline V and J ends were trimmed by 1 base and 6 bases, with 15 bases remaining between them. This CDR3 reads CATSDFGVEGGNEQFF. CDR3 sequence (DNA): TGTGCCACCAGTGATTTCGGAGTTGAGGGAGGCAATGAGCAGTTCTTC.

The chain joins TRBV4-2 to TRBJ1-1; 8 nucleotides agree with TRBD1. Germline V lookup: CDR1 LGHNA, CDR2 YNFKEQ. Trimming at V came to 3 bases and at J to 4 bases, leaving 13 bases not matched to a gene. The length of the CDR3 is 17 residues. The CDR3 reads CASSQGPLDRGSTEAFF. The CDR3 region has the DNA TGTGCCAGCAGCCAGGGTCCCCTTGACAGGGGTTCCACTGAAGCTTTCTTT.

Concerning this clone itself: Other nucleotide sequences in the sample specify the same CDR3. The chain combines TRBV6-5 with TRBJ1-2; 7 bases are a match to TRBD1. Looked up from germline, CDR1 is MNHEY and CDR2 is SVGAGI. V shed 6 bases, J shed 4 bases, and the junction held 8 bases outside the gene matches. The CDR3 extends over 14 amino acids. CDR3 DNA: TGTGCCAGCAGCTTACGGGACAGAGGCTATGGCTACACCTTC. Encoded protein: CASSLRDRGYGYTF.

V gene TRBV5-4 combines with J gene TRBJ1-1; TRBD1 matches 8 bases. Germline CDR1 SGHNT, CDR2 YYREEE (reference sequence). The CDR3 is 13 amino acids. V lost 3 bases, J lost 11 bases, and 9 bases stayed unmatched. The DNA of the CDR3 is TGTGCCAGCAGCTCTGGACAGGGTGGAATTGCTTTCTTT. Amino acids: CASSSGQGGIAFF. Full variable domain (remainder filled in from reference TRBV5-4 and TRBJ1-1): ETGVTQSPTHLIKTRGQQVTLRCSSQSGHNTVSWYQQALGQGPQFIFQYYREEENGRGNFPPRFSGLQFPNYSSELNVNALELDDSALYLCASSSGQGGIAFFGQGTRLTVV.